This T cell receptor beta chain was profiled in a study of T cells in Graves' hyperthyroidism and ophthalmopathy. Study observations and caveats: Progression to ophthalmopathy was predicted a median of approximately 6.4 months early. Among thyroid clonotypes expanded above 0.001, most also appeared in blood.

A note on this clonotype: What it recognizes is unknown.

The V gene lost 5 bases and the J gene lost 0 bases, with 14 bases spanning the gap. This CDR3 comprises 16 residues. The germline V gene encodes CDR1 SEHNR and CDR2 FQNEAQ (reference sequence). The TCR beta CDR3 regions underwent amplification using RNA transcripts as the source. The TCR CDR3 first-round RT-PCR relied on the HTBI primer set. TCRdb ran MiXCR on the multiplex PCR reads and lists one entry per CDR3 protein. The table includes 500,000 to 550,000 distinct CDR3 sequences, just under 20% detected once. Lactation, pregnancy, other autoimmune disease or uncontrolled infection excluded patients. Each diagnosis drew on symptoms, thyroxine, TRAb, thyroid ultrasound and orbital computed tomography findings.

The clonotype comes from a man aged 40-55 years with Graves' ophthalmopathy. Sequenced input: blood. This chain links TRBV7-9 with TRBJ2-1, with D uncertain. The CDR3 bases are TGTGCCAGCAGCGACCGGTCGAGCAACTCCTACAATGAGCAGTTCTTC. It is translated as CASSDRSSNSYNEQFF.